The entry below describes one T cell receptor beta chain. The antigen this receptor binds is unknown. It has no much larger one-base neighbor in the sample; base qualities were not kept. Library creation used the immunoSEQ multiplex PCR assay. For the multiplex PCR, a mixture combining 60 forward primers for TCR Vbeta segments and 13 reverse primers for TCR Jbeta segments was used. A multiplex PCR assay on genomic DNA amplified the CDR3 region of rearranged TCR beta genes. The amplified TCR beta libraries were sequenced on the Illumina HiSeq System as 87-base-pair reads. As for the original processing: A later analysis tallied around 80 million unique TCR beta chains across the 550 to 850 repertoires, and about 10 million of those chains were shared by two or more donors. Raw reads were error-corrected and collapsed into unique sequences with a nearest-neighbor algorithm that merged closely related sequences to remove PCR and sequencing errors. To assign V, D and J gene segments, CDR3 sequences were aligned to IMGT reference sequences. Each retained sequence needed at least a six-nucleotide match to both a V gene segment and a J gene segment. Rearrangements were called productive when the CDR3 lacked stop codons and stayed in frame with V and J; all others were non-productive. Following IMGT convention, CDR3 was defined as the stretch from the second conserved V-encoded cysteine up to the conserved J-encoded phenylalanine. In an earlier analysis of approximately 590 of the donors, sequences lacking an unambiguous match to a single V gene segment were excluded. In an earlier analysis of about 590 of the donors, a V segment was called functional when productive rearrangements were above 56.7%, and segregating when the standard deviation between donors exceeded 5%. A statistical classification framework was built to diagnose cytomegalovirus status from the catalog of TCR beta chain sequences. In a later analysis, V and J genes were assigned by comparing TCR nucleotide sequences against IMGT/GENE-DB human TR gene sequences. The TCRdist pipeline was used in a later analysis to assign CDR3 sequences and most-parsimonious VDJ recombination scenarios. A later analysis defined each TCR beta chain by its CDR3 amino acid sequence plus V-gene family, and excluded reads lacking a unique V-gene family. In a later analysis, around 600 highly shared, low-generation-probability nucleotide sequences were removed to address suspected cross-contamination and a sequencing artifact. In a later analysis, a clonal expansion index for each public chain was calculated from normalized within-repertoire ranks of inferred template counts. In a later analysis, generation probabilities were computed with a VDJ recombination model fitted to out-of-frame rearrangements, and the resulting probabilities were checked against IGoR. In a later analysis, hypergeometric tests were used to score TCR-TCR, TCR-HLA and TCR-CMV co-occurrence, with a repertoire-size bias correction applied to TCR pairs. A later analysis estimated false discovery rates by permuting HLA or CMV assignments 20 times. In a later analysis, co-occurring TCRs were grouped using DBSCAN, and TCRdist sequence similarity was added for clustering within HLA-allele-positive subsets. For co-occurrence clustering, repertoires with fewer than 30,000 or more than 120,000 public chains were excluded, along with a handful of repertoires with anomalous nucleotide sharing. Sourced from immuneACCESS, this table was stored by TCRdb with only in-frame sequences that have V and J called. A share of the clones is absent; for the studies checked, an unresolved V gene accounts for under half, and the remainder has no known explanation. V and J calls and clone size come straight from that table; D and trimming were deduced from the DNA. Here the sample has 110,000 or so clones; less than 80% occur a single time. The ten largest clonotypes hold around 3.9% of the sample.

This entry is derived from a study of cytomegalovirus exposure and HLA in healthy donors (TCRdb year 2017). Turning to the overall study: In an earlier analysis of some 610 of the donors, 250 to 300 Gb of sequence data and approximately 100 million unique TCR beta sequences from 150 million to 200 million T cells were reported. An early release that covered more than 550 HLA-typed donors contained approximately 300 gigabases of sequencing data and around 85 million unique TCR sequences. Of the roughly 390 genotyped donors, less than 90% were placed in the genetic ancestry cluster associated with self-reported Caucasian donors. The study aimed to test whether signatures of past pathogen exposure could be identified by cataloging public T cell receptors. The T cell repertoires of several hundred subjects were profiled by immunosequencing and related to cytomegalovirus serostatus. In addition to the first cohort of roughly 670 subjects, a separate validation cohort of 120 different subjects was used. To predict cytomegalovirus infection status, the study brought together high-throughput TCR immunosequencing, statistical association of individual TCRs with disease status, and machine learning. A later analysis re-examined previously published TCR beta repertoires from more than 650 donors and added high-resolution HLA genotyping to investigate patterns of TCR occurrence. In the later analysis, no new phenotypic data were used to find candidate immune exposures; instead, reliance was placed on TCR beta sequences and their occurrence across donors. An earlier analysis of several hundred of the donors applied high-throughput TCR beta sequencing to assess whether each TCR beta V gene segment acted as functional or pseudogenic. Donor age, sex, ethnicity and CMV serostatus were compiled together with the repertoire data. A later genetic analysis took genome-wide SNP genotypes for about 55% of the roughly 700 donors and used that subset as a discovery cohort. All discovery cohort repertoires had been generated using a single sequencing platform. HLA typing covered class I and class II loci at four-digit resolution. The number of donors typed differed by locus, with about 629-640 for A, B, C, DRB1 and DQB1, more than 500 for DQA1, 600 to 610 for DPA1, and some 470 for DPB1. Four to six DR-DQ haplotypes were handled as single units for association and clustering, since linkage in the cohort was strong. Across about 370 genotyped donors of the cohort, an average of approximately 240,000 unique TCR beta nucleotide sequences per donor were sequenced, and roughly 20% of those sequences were non-productive. The full study reports these points: Linkage disequilibrium might explain the correlated functional status among segregating V segments, but an unknown experimental factor could not be ruled out. For the cohort, immune exposure information was limited to CMV serostatus. In a later analysis, several top co-occurrence clusters were reported to appear linked to parvovirus B19, influenza, CMV and Epstein-Barr virus. When HLA alleles, especially DR and DQ, strongly co-occurred, attributing TCR associations to individual alleles was difficult. In vitro tests confirmed that a few of the cytomegalovirus-associated TCR beta chains recognize cytomegalovirus antigens. Only TCR beta chains were sequenced in this cohort, and the absence of alpha or paired-chain data limited detectable features. Cytomegalovirus status was reported to be diagnosed by the classifier with high specificity and sensitivity in both the original and validation cohorts. A later analysis associated about 17,000 TCR beta sequences with specific HLA alleles at a false discovery rate of 0.05. A later analysis found that TCR association rates varied across HLA loci, with DRB1 alleles showing the most associated TCRs and HLA-C alleles the fewest. A total of 164 TCR beta chains were listed by the study as associated with cytomegalovirus. V-gene and J-gene trimming of TCR beta chains was associated with a missense DCLRE1C variant in a later genetic analysis, and the association was replicated in an independent cohort. The authors suggested that the approach could potentially be extended to other disease states and immunological phenotypes. According to a later analysis, most CMV-associated TCR beta chains appeared to be HLA-restricted, and the HLA associations seemed to be driven largely by CMV exposure. Sequencing depth was assumed to be roughly uniform across donors in the presence/absence analyses, though that assumption may not hold. Because some donors lacked HLA typing at each locus, the association tests relied only on the typed subset. A further reported finding was that TCR beta sequences accurately predicted the HLA-A and HLA-B alleles for most subjects in the first cohort. Some IMGT-functional V segments, including TRBV6-2 and TRBV6-3, could not be distinguished by the 87-base-pair reads and were therefore excluded. The earlier analysis of some 540 of the donors excluded some 16 rarely observed V segments, including chromosome 9 orphons, because counts were too low. Across donors, most TCR sequences were observed very rarely, whereas some public TCRs were present in many individuals. In an earlier analysis of over 550 of the donors, most TCR beta V segments were observed in productive rearrangements about 87% or about 30% of the time, broadly matching IMGT annotations. A later analysis found that HLA-associated TCR beta chains were more clonally expanded and had lower generation probabilities than equally common non-associated chains. The sequencing pipeline was judged likely to have produced a cluster of highly shared sequence variants as a technical artifact. Compared with the roughly 710-donor mean, donors in an Asian-associated ancestry cluster had fewer N-insertions in productive TCRs, according to a later genetic analysis.

The cohort comprised around 700 healthy bone marrow donors. At the time of sampling, all cohort members were nominally healthy, though unrecorded immune exposures were likely present. The donor was CMV seropositive and was included in the group of 250 to 350 seropositive cohort members. Every donor gave a peripheral blood sample, and the peripheral blood mononuclear cells from that sample were used for TCR beta sequencing. Genomic DNA was extracted from the blood cell samples with the Qiagen DNeasy Blood Extraction Kit. Including the terminal cysteine and phenylalanine, the CDR3 comprises 15 residues. The sequence is cut down to CDR3 DNA, 45 bases in frame from base 1. V loses 4 bases at its end and J loses 4 bases; junction bases beyond the gene matches: 7. CDR1 and CDR2, looked up from the germline V gene (reference sequence), are SGHNT and YYREEE.

Source material: PBMCs. The sequence was collected from a woman between 40 and 55 years old in good health and CMV-seropositive. This chain is built from TRBV5-4 and TRBJ1-1, and TRBD1 matches 10 of the central bases. The CDR3 reads CASSADRGLGTEAFF. The base sequence is TGTGCCAGCAGCGCGGACAGGGGGTTAGGCACTGAAGCTTTCTTT. Reference TRBV5-4 and TRBJ1-1 proteins supply the regions before and after the CDR3; the full variable domain is: ETGVTQSPTHLIKTRGQQVTLRCSSQSGHNTVSWYQQALGQGPQFIFQYYREEENGRGNFPPRFSGLQFPNYSSELNVNALELDDSALYLCASSADRGLGTEAFFGQGTRLTVV.